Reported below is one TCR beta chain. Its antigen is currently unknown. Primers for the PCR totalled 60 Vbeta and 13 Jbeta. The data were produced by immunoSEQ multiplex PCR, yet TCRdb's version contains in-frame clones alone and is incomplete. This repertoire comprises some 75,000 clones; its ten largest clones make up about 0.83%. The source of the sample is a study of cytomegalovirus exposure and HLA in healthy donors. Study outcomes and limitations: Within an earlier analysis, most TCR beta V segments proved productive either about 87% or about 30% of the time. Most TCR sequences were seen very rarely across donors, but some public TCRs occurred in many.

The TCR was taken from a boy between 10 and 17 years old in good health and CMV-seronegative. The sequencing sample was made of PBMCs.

The CDR3 protein is CASSPLDSGGLLDTQYF. In nucleotides, the CDR3 is TGTGCCAGCAGCCCCCTCGATAGCGGGGGGTTATTAGATACGCAGTATTTT. The chain combines TRBV7-9 with TRBJ2-3; the match to TRBD2 covers 10 bases. CDR1 is SEHNR and CDR2 is FQNEAQ in the germline V gene (reference sequence). V shed 5 bases and J 5 bases; nucleotides not matched to a gene: 13. CDR3 length equals 17 residues.